The entry that follows covers one T cell receptor beta chain sequence. A junction boundary mismatches the germline segment, possibly from a read error. TCR beta CDR3 regions were amplified from RNA. HTBI primers were employed in a first-round RT-PCR of the TCR CDR3. TCRdb fed the multiplex PCR reads into MiXCR, producing one record per CDR3 protein. The data contain approximately 590,000 distinct CDR3 sequences, around a sixth of them seen just once; the ten biggest clones take up around 6.6%. The data were obtained in a study of T cells in Graves' hyperthyroidism and ophthalmopathy. Study information: The blood sample was taken at first diagnosis, before treatment began.

The CDR3 extends over 16 amino acids. From germline, CDR1 is SGHRS and CDR2 YFSETQ. The sequenced material came from blood. The clonotype comes from a woman aged 25 to 39 with Graves' hyperthyroidism. The genes are TRBV5-1 and TRBJ2-5; D could derive from TRBD1 or TRBD2 (5 bases each). In nucleotides, the CDR3 is TGTGCCAGCAGCTTGGGGCTGGGGAGCACAGGAGAGACCCAGTGCTTC. Protein: CASSLGLGSTGETQCF.